This TCR beta chain was identified during a study of technical replicates of blood from four donors. This CDR3 spans 16 amino acids. V trimming: 5 bases; J trimming: 3 bases; junction bases outside the gene matches: 9. In germline, CDR1 is LGHNT, CDR2 FRNRAP. Profiling relied on immunoSEQ multiplex PCR, and the TCRdb table lists in-frame clones only, not all of them. Of tens of thousands of clones in the sample, 95% to 98% were seen once. The chain carries TRBV12-5 and TRBJ2-7, with 11 bases matching TRBD2. The sequencing input was T cells isolated from PBMCs. This clonotype was obtained from a human donor in good health. The CDR3 region is CASGLRLAGHNYEQYF. The CDR3 region has the DNA TGTGCTAGTGGTCTACGACTAGCGGGGCACAACTACGAGCAGTACTTC.